These 24 T cell receptor beta chains came from one sample sequenced in a study of technical replicates of blood from several donors. Measured with immunoSEQ multiplex PCR; TCRdb has only the in-frame clones, and not every one. Counted here are about 81,000 clones, about 96% occurring once; the ten biggest clones make up around 0.2%. The sequenced sample was T cells isolated from PBMCs. The origin of the receptors is a human donor in good health.

CDR3 residues: CASSLPQTGANVLTF. CDR3 nucleotide sequence: TGTGCCAGCAGTTTACCACAGACTGGGGCCAACGTCCTGACTTTC. This sequence joins TRBV28 and TRBJ2-6; D is unresolved. The CDR3 contains 15 residues. CDR1 and CDR2 from the germline V gene are MDHEN and SYDVKM. Trimming pared 2 bases from V and 2 bases from J, leaving 7 bases between.

This clone was found once. This chain connects TRBV28 to TRBJ1-5; D remains unclear. This CDR3 has 12 amino acids. Looked up from germline, CDR1 is MDHEN and CDR2 is SYDVKM. The ends were cut back, 1 base at V and 6 bases at J, with 4 bases in the middle. The CDR3 region is CASSLSLQPQHF. CDR3 in DNA: TGTGCCAGCAGTTTATCTCTTCAGCCCCAGCATTTT.

This clone was seen only once. J is TRBJ2-7 and V is TRBV25-1; D perhaps matches TRBD1 (6 bases). V lost 2 bases, J lost 0 bases, and 11 bases lay in between. The CDR3 has 15 residues. From germline, CDR1 is MGHDK and CDR2 SYGVNS. CDR3 nucleotides: TGTGCCAGCAGTGAACCAGGGGCCAACTCCTACGAGCAGTACTTC. This gives the protein CASSEPGANSYEQYF.

This chain connects TRBV29-1 to TRBJ2-3; D might be TRBD1 (5 bases). CDR3 size: 13 residues. V lost 5 bases and J 2 bases, leaving 11 bases between the germline ends. Looked up from germline, CDR1 is SQVTM and CDR2 is ANQGSEA. In DNA form, the CDR3 reads TGCAGCGTTAGGGGAAGTTTCACAGATACGCAGTATTTT. This translates into CSVRGSFTDTQYF.

The chain carries TRBV9 and TRBJ2-3, with 7 bases aligning to TRBD2. This CDR3 is built from 16 residues. Trimming removed 3 bases from V and 4 bases from J; junction bases left unmatched: 11. Germline assignment: CDR1 SGDLS and CDR2 YYNGEE. DNA of the CDR3: TGTGCCAGCAGCGGATCTCTAGCGGACCTGGCAGATACGCAGTATTTT. Its protein product is CASSGSLADLADTQYF.

Concerning this clone itself: At one of its ends the junction is not consistent with the germline gene, which may arise from a read error. The chain combines TRBV13 with TRBJ2-7; D remains ambiguous. CDR3 length: 11 residues. Looked up from germline, CDR1 is PRHDT and CDR2 is FYEKMQ (reference sequence). The chain's CDR3 is CASSLGGAPFF. The CDR3 coding sequence is TGTGCCAGCAGCTTAGGGGGCGCCCCATTCTTC.

The V and J genes are TRBV4-1 and TRBJ2-1, with TRBD1 matching over 9 bases. Losses at the gene ends were 3 bases for V and 5 bases for J; bases not matched to a gene: 11. There are 17 residues in the CDR3. From germline, CDR1 is MGHRA and CDR2 YSYEKL. CDR3 sequence (DNA): TGCGCCAGCAGCCATCTCCCCGGGACAGGGAGGAACAATGAGCAGTTCTTC. This encodes CASSHLPGTGRNNEQFF.

Worth noting for this clone: A read error may produce the germline difference seen at one junction end. The rearrangement joins TRBV27 to TRBJ2-7, with 7 bases that match TRBD2. The CDR3 totals 16 residues. Germline V gene data show CDR1 as MNHEY and CDR2 as SMNVEV (reference sequence). CDR3 sequence reads: CASSSPPAGASHEQYF. CDR3 DNA sequence: TGTGCCAGCAGTTCCCCCCCTGCGGGAGCCTCCCACGAGCAGTACTTC.

The chain is built from TRBV6-5 and TRBJ2-1; TRBD2 agrees at 10 bases. CDR1 MNHEY and CDR2 SVGAGI come from the germline V gene. The CDR3 spans 16 residues. J lost 5 bases, V lost 0 bases, and 4 bases had no gene match. The CDR3 nucleotides read TGTGCCAGCAGTTACTCAAGGCTAGCGGGAGACAATGAGCAGTTCTTC. Residues: CASSYSRLAGDNEQFF.

The genes are TRBV7-3 and TRBJ1-1, with D uncertain. This CDR3 has 15 residues. V was shortened by 0 bases and J by 0 bases, with 8 bases between the two germline ends. Per the germline V gene, CDR1 is SGHTA and CDR2 is FQGTGA. Here the CDR3 reads CASSLTGGLNTEAFF. CDR3 sequence (DNA): TGTGCCAGCAGCTTAACGGGAGGATTGAACACTGAAGCTTTCTTT.

The genes are TRBV30 and TRBJ2-3, with D perhaps matching TRBD2 (5 bases). Per the germline V gene, CDR1 is GTSNPN and CDR2 is SVGIG (reference sequence). V dropped 7 bases and J dropped 0 bases, with 14 bases sitting between them. This CDR3 region has 14 residues. CDR3 bases: TGTGCCTCCAATCCGAGGACTAGCACAGATACGCAGTATTTT. Translated, it gives CASNPRTSTDTQYF.

This clone occurred a few times. This chain joins TRBV9 and TRBJ2-7; D is uncertain. Germline V gene data show CDR1 as SGDLS and CDR2 as YYNGEE. Trimming removed 0 bases at V and 2 bases at J, with 9 bases between. The CDR3 consists of 14 residues. CDR3 in DNA: TGTGCCAGCAGCGTAGATTACGAGCCCTACGAGCAGTACTTC. Amino acids: CASSVDYEPYEQYF.

The rearrangement joins TRBV28 to TRBJ1-5, with TRBD1 matching 9 bases. Per the germline V gene, CDR1 is MDHEN and CDR2 is SYDVKM. There are 15 residues in the CDR3. The junction had 9 bases not matched to a gene; V was cut back by 6 bases and J by 6 bases. The CDR3 DNA sequence: TGTGCCAGCAGACCCACAGGGGGCATAGGTCAGCCCCAGCATTTT. This gives the protein CASRPTGGIGQPQHF.

This chain uses TRBV6-1 with TRBJ2-3; TRBD2 matches 9 bases. This CDR3 comprises 16 residues. V dropped 3 bases and J dropped 2; count of bases not matched to a gene: 6. Germline lookup yields CDR1 MNHNS and CDR2 SASEGT. CDR3 amino acids: CASSERREGITDTQYF. CDR3 in DNA: TGTGCCAGCAGTGAGAGGCGGGAGGGCATCACAGATACGCAGTATTTT.

V is TRBV7-9 and J is TRBJ2-7; D might be TRBD1 (6 bases). V shed 5 bases and J shed 4 bases, with 6 bases lying between them. The germline CDR1 and CDR2 sequences are SEHNR and FQNEAQ (reference sequence). The CDR3 has 11 amino acids. The CDR3 DNA reads as TGTGCCAGCAGCAGGGGGTACGAGCAGTACTTC. It is translated as CASSRGYEQYF.

V gene TRBV5-6 combines with J gene TRBJ2-3; D is ambiguous. V was clipped by 7 bases and J by 1 base, with 10 bases between them. CDR3 length equals 13 residues. Germline lookup yields CDR1 SGHDT and CDR2 YYEEEE. CDR3 in DNA: TGTGCCAGCTACTACCGTGGCACAGATACGCAGTATTTT. Its protein product is CASYYRGTDTQYF.

The gene calls are TRBV2 and TRBJ2-3, with 12 nucleotides matching TRBD2. J lost 6 bases, V lost 4 bases, and 2 bases had no gene match. This CDR3 spans 14 amino acids. Germline assignment: CDR1 SNHLY and CDR2 FYNNEI. CDR3 residues: CASSVTSGGDTQYF. In nucleotides, the CDR3 is TGTGCCAGCAGTGTAACTAGCGGGGGGGATACGCAGTATTTT. Using reference TRBV2 and TRBJ2-3 for the parts outside the CDR3, the full variable domain is EPEVTQTPSHQVTQMGQEVILRCVPISNHLYFYWYRQILGQKVEFLVSFYNNEISEKSEIFDDQFSVERPDGSNFTLKIRSTKLEDSAMYFCASSVTSGGDTQYFGPGTRLTVL.

The V call is TRBV18, the J call TRBJ2-1; perhaps TRBD2 as D (5 bases). The CDR3 has 17 residues. With 3 bases removed from V and 4 bases from J, the gap between germline ends came to 19 bases. Per germline, CDR1 KGHSH and CDR2 LQKENI. The DNA of the CDR3 is TGTGCCAGCTCACCCCCGGGCCCTGGCGGGCTATACAATGAGCAGTTCTTC. Encoded protein: CASSPPGPGGLYNEQFF.

The chain is built from TRBV18 and TRBJ2-5; D is possibly TRBD1 (7 bases). The ends were cut back, 6 bases at V and 5 bases at J, with 19 bases in the middle. The CDR3 sequence is 15 residues long. CDR1 KGHSH and CDR2 LQKENI come from the germline V gene. CDR3 protein: CASSRDQGGAETQYF. In nucleotides, the CDR3 is TGTGCCAGCTCCCGAGACCAGGGGGGCGCGGAGACCCAGTACTTC.

The chain uses TRBV19 and TRBJ1-1; no definite D call. Germline CDR1 and CDR2: LNHDA and SQIVND (reference sequence). The CDR3 sequence is 13 residues long. Trimming cost V 4 bases and J 2 bases, with 8 bases left between them. The CDR3 reads CASSSSTNTEAFF. In DNA, the CDR3 is TGTGCCAGTAGTAGTAGCACAAACACTGAAGCTTTCTTT.

The V call is TRBV7-8, the J call TRBJ2-7; D not certain. Germline V lookup: CDR1 SGHVS, CDR2 FQNEAQ. V lost 1 base and J 1 base, leaving 8 bases between the germline ends. The CDR3 sequence is 14 residues long. In nucleotides, the CDR3 is TGTGCCAGCAGCTTAGGGAGAACGTCCTACGAGCAGTACTTC. It is translated as CASSLGRTSYEQYF.

The chain recombines TRBV11-2 with TRBJ1-5, with 8 positions matching TRBD1. This CDR3 has 17 residues. From germline, CDR1 is SGHAT and CDR2 FQNNGV. Trimming took 1 base from V and 0 from J; bases not matched to a gene: 5. CDR3 coding DNA: TGTGCCAGCAGCTTAGCAGGGGGCAGATATAGCAATCAGCCCCAGCATTTT. Its translation: CASSLAGGRYSNQPQHF.

The rearrangement joins TRBV2 to TRBJ2-5, with D possibly matching TRBD1 (6 bases). CDR3 length equals 14 residues. Trimming stripped 8 bases from V and 5 bases from J, with 18 bases between. Germline assignment: CDR1 SNHLY and CDR2 FYNNEI. The CDR3 loop reads CASYRGIRGETQYF. The CDR3 DNA follows: TGTGCCAGCTACCGAGGGATAAGGGGGGAGACCCAGTACTTC.

V is TRBV2 and J is TRBJ2-5; D is possibly TRBD1 (6 bases). Trimming stripped 4 bases from V and 3 bases from J, with 15 bases between. Germline CDR1 reads SNHLY; CDR2 reads FYNNEI. The CDR3 contains 15 residues. CDR3 sequence: CASSVHARGKETQYF. The CDR3 nucleotides read TGTGCCAGCAGTGTTCATGCCAGGGGAAAAGAGACCCAGTACTTC.